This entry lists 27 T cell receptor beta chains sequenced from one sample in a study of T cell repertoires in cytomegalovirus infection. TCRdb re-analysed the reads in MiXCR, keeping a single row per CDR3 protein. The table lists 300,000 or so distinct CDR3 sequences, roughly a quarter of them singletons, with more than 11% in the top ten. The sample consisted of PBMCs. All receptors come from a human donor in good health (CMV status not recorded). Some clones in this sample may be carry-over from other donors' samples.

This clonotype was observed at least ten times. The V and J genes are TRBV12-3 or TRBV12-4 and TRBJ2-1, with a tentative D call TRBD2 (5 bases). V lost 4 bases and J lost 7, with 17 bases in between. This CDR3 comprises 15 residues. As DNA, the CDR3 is TGTGCCAGCAGTTGGCGCTCACGGGGAAGAAATGAGCAGTTCTTC. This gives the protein CASSWRSRGRNEQFF.

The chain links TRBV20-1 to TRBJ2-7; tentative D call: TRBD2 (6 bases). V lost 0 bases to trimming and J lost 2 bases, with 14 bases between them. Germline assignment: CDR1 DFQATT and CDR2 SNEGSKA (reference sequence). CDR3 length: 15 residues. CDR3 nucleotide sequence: TGCAGTGCTAGAGATCTTGCGGGAATCACCTACGAGCAGTACTTC. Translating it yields CSARDLAGITYEQYF.

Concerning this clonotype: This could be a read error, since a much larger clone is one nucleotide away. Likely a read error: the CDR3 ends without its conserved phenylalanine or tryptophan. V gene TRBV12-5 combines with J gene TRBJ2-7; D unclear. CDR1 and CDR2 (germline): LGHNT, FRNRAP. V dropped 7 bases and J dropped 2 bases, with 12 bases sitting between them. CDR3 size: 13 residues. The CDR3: CASAPGRTYEQYS. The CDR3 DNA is TGTGCTAGTGCCCCTGGGCGGACCTACGAGCAGTACTCC.

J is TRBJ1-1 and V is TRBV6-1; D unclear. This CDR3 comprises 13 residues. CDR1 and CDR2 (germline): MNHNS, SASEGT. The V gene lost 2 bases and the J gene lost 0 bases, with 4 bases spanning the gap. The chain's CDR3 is CASSETLNTEAFF. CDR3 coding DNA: TGTGCCAGCAGTGAAACACTGAACACTGAAGCTTTCTTT.

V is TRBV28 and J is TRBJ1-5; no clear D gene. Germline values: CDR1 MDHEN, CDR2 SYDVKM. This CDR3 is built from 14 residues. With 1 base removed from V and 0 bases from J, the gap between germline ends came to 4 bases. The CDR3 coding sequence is TGTGCCAGCAGTTTATCCCATAGCAATCAGCCCCAGCATTTT. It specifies CASSLSHSNQPQHF.

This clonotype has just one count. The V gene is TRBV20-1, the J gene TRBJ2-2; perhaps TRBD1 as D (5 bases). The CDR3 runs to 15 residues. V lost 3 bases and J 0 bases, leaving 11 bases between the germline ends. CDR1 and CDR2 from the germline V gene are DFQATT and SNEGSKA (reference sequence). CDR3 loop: CSASGDRPNTGELFF. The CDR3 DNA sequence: TGCAGTGCTAGCGGCGACAGACCGAACACCGGGGAGCTGTTTTTT.

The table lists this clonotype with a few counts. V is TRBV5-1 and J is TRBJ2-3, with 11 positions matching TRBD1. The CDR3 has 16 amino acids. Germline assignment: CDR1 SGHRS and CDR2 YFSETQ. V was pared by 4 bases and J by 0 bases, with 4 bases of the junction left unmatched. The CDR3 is CASSIGQGASTDTQYF. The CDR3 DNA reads TGCGCCAGCAGCATCGGACAGGGGGCGAGCACAGATACGCAGTATTTT.

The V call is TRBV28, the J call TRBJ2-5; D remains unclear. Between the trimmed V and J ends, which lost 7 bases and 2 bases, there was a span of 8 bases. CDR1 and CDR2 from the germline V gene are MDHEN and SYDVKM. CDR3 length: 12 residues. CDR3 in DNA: TGTGCCAGCAATCTGGGGCAAGAGACCCAGTACTTC. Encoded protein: CASNLGQETQYF.

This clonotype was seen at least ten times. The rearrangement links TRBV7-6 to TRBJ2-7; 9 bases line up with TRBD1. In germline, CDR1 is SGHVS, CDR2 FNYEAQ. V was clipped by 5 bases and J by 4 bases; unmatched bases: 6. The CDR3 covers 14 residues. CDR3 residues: CASSRGTGSYEQYF. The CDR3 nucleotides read TGTGCCAGCAGCCGCGGGACAGGGTCGTACGAGCAGTACTTC. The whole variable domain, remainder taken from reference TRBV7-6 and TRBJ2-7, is GAGVSQSPRYKVTKRGQDVALRCDPISGHVSLYWYRQALGQGPEFLTYFNYEAQQDKSGLPNDRFSAERPEGSISTLTIQRTEQRDSAMYRCASSRGTGSYEQYFGPGTRLTVT.

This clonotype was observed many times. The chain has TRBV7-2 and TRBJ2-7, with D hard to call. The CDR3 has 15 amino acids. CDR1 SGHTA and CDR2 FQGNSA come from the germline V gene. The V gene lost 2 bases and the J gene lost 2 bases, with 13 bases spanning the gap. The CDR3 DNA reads TGTGCCAGCAGCTTATCGGCACTATCCGCCTACGAGCAGTACTTC. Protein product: CASSLSALSAYEQYF.

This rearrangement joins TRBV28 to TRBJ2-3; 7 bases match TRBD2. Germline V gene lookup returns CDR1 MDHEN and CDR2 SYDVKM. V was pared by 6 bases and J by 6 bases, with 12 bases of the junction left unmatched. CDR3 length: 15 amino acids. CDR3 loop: CASRGGTIGTDTQYF. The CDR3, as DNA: TGTGCCAGCAGGGGAGGGACCATAGGGACGGATACGCAGTATTTT.

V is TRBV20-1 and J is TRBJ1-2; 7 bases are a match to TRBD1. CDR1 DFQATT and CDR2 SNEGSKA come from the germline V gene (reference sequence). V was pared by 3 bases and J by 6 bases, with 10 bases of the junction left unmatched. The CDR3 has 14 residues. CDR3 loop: CSASPDRDLDGYTF. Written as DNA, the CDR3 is TGCAGTGCTAGCCCTGACAGGGACCTGGATGGCTACACCTTC.

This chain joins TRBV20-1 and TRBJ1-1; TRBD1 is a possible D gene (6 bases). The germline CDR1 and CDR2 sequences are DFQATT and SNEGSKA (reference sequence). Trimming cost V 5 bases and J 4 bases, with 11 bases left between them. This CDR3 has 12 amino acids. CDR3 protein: CSALTGLTEAFF. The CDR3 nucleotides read TGCAGTGCTCTGACAGGTCTCACTGAAGCTTTCTTT.

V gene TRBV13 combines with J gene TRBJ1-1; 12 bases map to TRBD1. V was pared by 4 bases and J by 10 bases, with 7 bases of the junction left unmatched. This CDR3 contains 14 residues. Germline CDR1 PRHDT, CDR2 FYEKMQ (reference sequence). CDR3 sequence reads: CASSSRDRGLAAFF. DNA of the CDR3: TGTGCCAGCAGCTCCCGGGACAGGGGGCTCGCAGCTTTCTTT. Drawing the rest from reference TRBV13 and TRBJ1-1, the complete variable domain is AAGVIQSPRHLIKEKRETATLKCYPIPRHDTVYWYQQGPGQDPQFLISFYEKMQSDKGSIPDRFSAQQFSDYHSELNMSSLELGDSALYFCASSSRDRGLAAFFGQGTRLTVV.

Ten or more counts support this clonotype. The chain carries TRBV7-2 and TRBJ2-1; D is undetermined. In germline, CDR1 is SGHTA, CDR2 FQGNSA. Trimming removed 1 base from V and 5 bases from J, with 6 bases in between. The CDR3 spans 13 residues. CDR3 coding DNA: TGTGCCAGCAGCTTAGGGGCAGACAATGAGCAGTTCTTC. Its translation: CASSLGADNEQFF.

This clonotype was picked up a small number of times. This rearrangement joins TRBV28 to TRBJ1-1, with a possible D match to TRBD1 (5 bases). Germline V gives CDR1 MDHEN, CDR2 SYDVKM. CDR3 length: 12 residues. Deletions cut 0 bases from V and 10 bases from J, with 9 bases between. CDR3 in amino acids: CASSLWPGRAFF. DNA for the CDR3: TGTGCCAGCAGTTTATGGCCAGGGAGAGCTTTCTTT.

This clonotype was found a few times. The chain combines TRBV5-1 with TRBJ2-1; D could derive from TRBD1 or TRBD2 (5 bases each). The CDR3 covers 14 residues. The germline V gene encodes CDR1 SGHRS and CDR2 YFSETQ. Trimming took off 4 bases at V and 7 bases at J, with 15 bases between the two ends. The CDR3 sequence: CASSAEGLANEQFF. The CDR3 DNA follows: TGCGCCAGCAGCGCTGAGGGGCTAGCAAATGAGCAGTTCTTC. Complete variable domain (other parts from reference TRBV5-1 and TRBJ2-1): KAGVTQTPRYLIKTRGQQVTLSCSPISGHRSVSWYQQTPGQGLQFLFEYFSETQRNKGNFPGRFSGRQFSNSRSEMNVSTLELGDSALYLCASSAEGLANEQFFGPGTRLTVL.

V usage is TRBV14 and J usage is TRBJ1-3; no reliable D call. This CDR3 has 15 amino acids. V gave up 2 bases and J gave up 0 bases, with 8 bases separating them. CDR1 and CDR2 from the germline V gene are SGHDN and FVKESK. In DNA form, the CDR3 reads TGTGCCAGCAGCCAACGCATAAGCTCTGGAAACACCATATATTTT. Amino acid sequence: CASSQRISSGNTIYF. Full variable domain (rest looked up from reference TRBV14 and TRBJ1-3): EAGVTQFPSHSVIEKGQTVTLRCDPISGHDNLYWYRRVMGKEIKFLLHFVKESKQDESGMPNNRFLAERTGGTYSTLKVQPAELEDSGVYFCASSQRISSGNTIYFGEGSWLTVV.

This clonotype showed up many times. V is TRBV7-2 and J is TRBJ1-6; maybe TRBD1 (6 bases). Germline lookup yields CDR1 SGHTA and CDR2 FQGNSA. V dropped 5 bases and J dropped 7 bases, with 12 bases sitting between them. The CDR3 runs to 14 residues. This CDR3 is CASSPGTWNSPLHF. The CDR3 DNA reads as TGTGCCAGCAGCCCCGGGACATGGAATTCACCCCTCCACTTT.

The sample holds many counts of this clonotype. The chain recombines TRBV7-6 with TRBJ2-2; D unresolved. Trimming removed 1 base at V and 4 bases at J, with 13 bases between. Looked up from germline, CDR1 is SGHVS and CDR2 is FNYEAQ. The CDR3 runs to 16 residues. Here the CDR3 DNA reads TGTGCCAGCAGCTTAGAGCAATCCGGAGCCACCGGGGAGCTGTTTTTT. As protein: CASSLEQSGATGELFF.

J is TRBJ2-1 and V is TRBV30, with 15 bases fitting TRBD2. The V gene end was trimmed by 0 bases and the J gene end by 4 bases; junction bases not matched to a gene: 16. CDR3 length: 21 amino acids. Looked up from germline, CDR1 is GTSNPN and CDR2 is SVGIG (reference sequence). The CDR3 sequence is CAWSVRGLAGGHGLTYNEQFF. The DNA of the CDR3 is TGTGCCTGGAGTGTACGTGGACTAGCGGGGGGGCACGGACTTACTTACAATGAGCAGTTCTTC.

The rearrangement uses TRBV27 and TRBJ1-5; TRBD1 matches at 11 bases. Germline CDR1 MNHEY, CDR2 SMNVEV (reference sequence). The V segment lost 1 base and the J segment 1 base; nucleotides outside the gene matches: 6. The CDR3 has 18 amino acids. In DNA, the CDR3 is TGTGCCAGCAGTTTATTAGGACAGGGGGCGGCGAGCAATCAGCCCCAGCATTTT. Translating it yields CASSLLGQGAASNQPQHF.

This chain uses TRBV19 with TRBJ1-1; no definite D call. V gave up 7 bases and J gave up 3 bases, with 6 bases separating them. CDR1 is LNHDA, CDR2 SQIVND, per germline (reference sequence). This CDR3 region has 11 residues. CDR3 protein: CASTFYTEAFF. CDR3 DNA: TGTGCCAGTACCTTCTACACTGAAGCTTTCTTT.

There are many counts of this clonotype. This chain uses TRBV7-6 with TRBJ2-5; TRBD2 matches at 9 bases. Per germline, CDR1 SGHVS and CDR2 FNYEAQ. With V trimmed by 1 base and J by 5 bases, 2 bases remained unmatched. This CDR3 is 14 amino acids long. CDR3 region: CASSLGGRAETQYF. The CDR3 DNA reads TGTGCCAGCAGCTTAGGCGGGAGGGCGGAGACCCAGTACTTC.

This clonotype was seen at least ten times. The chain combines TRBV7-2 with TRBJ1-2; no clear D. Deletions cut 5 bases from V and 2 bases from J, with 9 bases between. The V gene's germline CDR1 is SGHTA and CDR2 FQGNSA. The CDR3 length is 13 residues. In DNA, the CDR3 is TGTGCCAGCAGCCGGCCCGACAACTATGGCTACACCTTC. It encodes CASSRPDNYGYTF.

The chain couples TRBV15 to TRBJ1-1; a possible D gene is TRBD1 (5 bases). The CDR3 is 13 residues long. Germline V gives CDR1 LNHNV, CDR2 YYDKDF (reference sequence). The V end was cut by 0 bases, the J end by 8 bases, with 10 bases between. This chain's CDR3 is CATSRDAGSEAFF. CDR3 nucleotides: TGTGCCACCAGCAGAGATGCAGGGAGCGAAGCTTTCTTT.

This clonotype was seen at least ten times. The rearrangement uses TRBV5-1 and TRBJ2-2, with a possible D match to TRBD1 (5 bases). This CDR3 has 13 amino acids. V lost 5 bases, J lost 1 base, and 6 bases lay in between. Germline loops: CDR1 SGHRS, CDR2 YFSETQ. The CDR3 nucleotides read TGCGCCAGCAGAGGACAGAACACCGGGGAGCTGTTTTTT. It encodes CASRGQNTGELFF.